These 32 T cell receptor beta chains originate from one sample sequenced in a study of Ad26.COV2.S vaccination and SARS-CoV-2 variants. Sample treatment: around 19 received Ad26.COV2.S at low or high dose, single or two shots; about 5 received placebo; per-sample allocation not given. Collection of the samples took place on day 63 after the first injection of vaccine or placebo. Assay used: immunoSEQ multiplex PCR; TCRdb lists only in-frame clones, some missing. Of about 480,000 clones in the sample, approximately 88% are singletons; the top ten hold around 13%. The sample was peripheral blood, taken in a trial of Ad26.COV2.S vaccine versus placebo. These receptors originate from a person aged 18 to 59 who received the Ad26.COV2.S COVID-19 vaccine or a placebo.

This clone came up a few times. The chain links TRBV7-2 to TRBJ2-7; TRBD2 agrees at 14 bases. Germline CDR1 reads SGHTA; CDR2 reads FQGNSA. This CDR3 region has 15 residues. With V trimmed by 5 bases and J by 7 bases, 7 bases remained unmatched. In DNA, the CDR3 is TGTGCCAGCAGCCCGGGACTAGCGGGAGTAGGGGAGCAGTACTTC. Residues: CASSPGLAGVGEQYF.

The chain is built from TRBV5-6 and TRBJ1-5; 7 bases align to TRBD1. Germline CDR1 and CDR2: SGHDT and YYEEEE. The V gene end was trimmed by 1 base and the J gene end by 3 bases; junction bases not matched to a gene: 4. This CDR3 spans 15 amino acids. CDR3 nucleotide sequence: TGTGCCAGCAGCTTGAGGGGACAGCACAATCAGCCCCAGCATTTT. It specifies CASSLRGQHNQPQHF.

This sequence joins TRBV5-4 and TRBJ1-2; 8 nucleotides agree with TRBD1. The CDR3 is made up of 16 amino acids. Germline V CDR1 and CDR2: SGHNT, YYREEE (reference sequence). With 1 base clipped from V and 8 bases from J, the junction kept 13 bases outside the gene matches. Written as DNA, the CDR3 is TGTGCCAGCAGCTTGTGGGCAGGGGGCGGTTCCGGAGGCTACACCTTC. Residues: CASSLWAGGGSGGYTF.

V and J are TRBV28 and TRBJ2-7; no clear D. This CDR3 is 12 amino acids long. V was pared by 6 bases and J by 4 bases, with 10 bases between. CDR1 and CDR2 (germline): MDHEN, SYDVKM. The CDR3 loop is CASSHSRYEQYF. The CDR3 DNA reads TGTGCCAGCAGCCACTCTCGATACGAGCAGTACTTC.

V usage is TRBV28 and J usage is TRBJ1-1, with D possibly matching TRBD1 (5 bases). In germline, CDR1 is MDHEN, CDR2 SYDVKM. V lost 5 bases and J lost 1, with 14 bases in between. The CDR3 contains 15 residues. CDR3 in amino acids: CASSPTQGRNTEAFF. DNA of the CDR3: TGTGCCAGCAGTCCTACGCAGGGACGGAACACTGAAGCTTTCTTT. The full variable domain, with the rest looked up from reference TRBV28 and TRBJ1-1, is DVKVTQSSRYLVKRTGEKVFLECVQDMDHENMFWYRQDPGLGLRLIYFSYDVKMKEKGDIPEGYSVSREKKERFSLILESASTNQTSMYLCASSPTQGRNTEAFFGQGTRLTVV.

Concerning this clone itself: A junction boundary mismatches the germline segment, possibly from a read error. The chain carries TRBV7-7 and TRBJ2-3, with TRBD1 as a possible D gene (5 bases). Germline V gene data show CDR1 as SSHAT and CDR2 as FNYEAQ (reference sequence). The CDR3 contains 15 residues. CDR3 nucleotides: TGTGCTAGCAGCGCAAAGTCAGGGAAAGTGGATACGCAGTATTTT. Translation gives CASSAKSGKVDTQYF.

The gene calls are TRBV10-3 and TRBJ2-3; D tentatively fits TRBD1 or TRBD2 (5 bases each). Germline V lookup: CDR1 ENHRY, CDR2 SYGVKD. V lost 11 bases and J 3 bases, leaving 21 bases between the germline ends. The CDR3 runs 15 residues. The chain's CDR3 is CALKPGPAGTDTQYF. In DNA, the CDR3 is TGTGCCCTGAAACCGGGACCCGCGGGTACAGATACGCAGTATTTT.

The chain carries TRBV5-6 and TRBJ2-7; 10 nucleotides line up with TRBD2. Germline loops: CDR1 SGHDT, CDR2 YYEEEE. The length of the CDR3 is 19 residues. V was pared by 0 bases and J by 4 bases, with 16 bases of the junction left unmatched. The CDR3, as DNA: TGTGCCAGCAGCTTGGGGGTGGCTAGCGGGAGTTCCCACCCTTACGAGCAGTACTTC. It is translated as CASSLGVASGSSHPYEQYF.

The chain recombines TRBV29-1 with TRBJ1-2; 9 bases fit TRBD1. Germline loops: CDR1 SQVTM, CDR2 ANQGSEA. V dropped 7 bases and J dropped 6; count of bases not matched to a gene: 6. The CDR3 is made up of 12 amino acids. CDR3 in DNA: TGCAGCGCCCACAGGGGGCGGAATGGCTACACCTTC. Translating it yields CSAHRGRNGYTF.

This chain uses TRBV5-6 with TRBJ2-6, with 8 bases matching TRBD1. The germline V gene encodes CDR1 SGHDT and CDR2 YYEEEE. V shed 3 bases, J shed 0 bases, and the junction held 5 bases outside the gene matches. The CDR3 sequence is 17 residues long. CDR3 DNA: TGTGCCAGCAGCTGGACAGGGCCAAGCTCTGGGGCCAACGTCCTGACTTTC. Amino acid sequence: CASSWTGPSSGANVLTF.

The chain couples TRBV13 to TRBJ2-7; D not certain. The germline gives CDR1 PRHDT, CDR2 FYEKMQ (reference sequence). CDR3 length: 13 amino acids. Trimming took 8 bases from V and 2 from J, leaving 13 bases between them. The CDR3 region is CASSSAVTYEQYF. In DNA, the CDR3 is TGTGCCAGCTCCTCGGCTGTTACCTACGAGCAGTACTTC.

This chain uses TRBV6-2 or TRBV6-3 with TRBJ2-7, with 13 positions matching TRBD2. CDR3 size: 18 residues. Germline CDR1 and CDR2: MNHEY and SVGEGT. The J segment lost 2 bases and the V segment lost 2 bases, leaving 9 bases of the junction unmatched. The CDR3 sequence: CASSYGLAGAMGPYEQYF. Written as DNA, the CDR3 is TGTGCCAGCAGTTACGGACTAGCGGGAGCAATGGGACCCTACGAGCAGTACTTC.

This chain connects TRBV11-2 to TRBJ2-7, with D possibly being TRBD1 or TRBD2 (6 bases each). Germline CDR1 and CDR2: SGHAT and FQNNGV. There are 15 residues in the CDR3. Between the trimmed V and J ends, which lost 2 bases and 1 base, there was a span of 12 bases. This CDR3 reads CASSLWGAGSYEQYF. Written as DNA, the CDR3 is TGTGCCAGCAGCTTATGGGGGGCTGGGTCCTACGAGCAGTACTTC. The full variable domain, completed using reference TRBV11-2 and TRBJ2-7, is EAGVAQSPRYKIIEKRQSVAFWCNPISGHATLYWYQQILGQGPKLLIQFQNNGVVDDSQLPKDRFSAERLKGVDSTLKIQPAKLEDSAVYLCASSLWGAGSYEQYFGPGTRLTVT.

The CDR3 region has the DNA TGTGCCAGCAGTTACTGCAGGGGTAGTCACTACGAGCAGTACTTC. The encoded protein is CASSYCRGSHYEQYF. V and J are TRBV6-7 and TRBJ2-7; D is perhaps TRBD1 (6 bases). TRBV6-7 is an ORF for which the function is uncertain. Trimming took off 1 base at V and 3 bases at J, with 13 bases between the two ends. This CDR3 spans 15 amino acids.

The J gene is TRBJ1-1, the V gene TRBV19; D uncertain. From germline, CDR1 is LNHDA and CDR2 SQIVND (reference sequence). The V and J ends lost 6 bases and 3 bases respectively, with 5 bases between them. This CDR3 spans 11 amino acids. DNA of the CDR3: TGTGCCAGTAGAAGAGACACTGAAGCTTTCTTT. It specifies CASRRDTEAFF.

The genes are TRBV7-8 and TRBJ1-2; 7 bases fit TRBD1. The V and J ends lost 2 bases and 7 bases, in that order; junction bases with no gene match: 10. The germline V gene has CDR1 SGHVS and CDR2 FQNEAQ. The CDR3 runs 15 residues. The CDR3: CASSLLKGQSLGYTF. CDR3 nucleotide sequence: TGTGCCAGCAGCTTATTGAAGGGACAGTCGCTTGGCTACACCTTC. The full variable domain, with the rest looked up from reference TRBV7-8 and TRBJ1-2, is GAGVSQSPRYKVAKRGQDVALRCDPISGHVSLFWYQQALGQGPEFLTYFQNEAQLDKSGLPSDRFFAERPEGSVSTLKIQRTQQEDSAVYLCASSLLKGQSLGYTFGSGTRLTVV.

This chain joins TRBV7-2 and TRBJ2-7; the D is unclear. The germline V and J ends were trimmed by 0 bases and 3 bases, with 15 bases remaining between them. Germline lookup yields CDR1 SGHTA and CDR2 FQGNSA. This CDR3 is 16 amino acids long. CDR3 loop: CASSLADASEYYEQYF. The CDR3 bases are TGTGCCAGCAGCTTAGCTGACGCGAGCGAGTACTACGAGCAGTACTTC. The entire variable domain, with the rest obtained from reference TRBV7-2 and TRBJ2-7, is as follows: GAGVSQSPSNKVTEKGKDVELRCDPISGHTALYWYRQSLGQGLEFLIYFQGNSAPDKSGLPSDRFSAERTGGSVSTLTIQRTQQEDSAVYLCASSLADASEYYEQYFGPGTRLTVT.

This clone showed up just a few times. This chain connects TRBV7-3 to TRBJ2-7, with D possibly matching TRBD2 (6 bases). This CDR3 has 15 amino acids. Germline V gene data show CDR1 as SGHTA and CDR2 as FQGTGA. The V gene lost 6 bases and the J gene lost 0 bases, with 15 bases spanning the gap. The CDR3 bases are TGTGCCAGCAGGTTCCGGGACGGGAGCTCCTACGAGCAGTACTTC. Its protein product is CASRFRDGSSYEQYF.

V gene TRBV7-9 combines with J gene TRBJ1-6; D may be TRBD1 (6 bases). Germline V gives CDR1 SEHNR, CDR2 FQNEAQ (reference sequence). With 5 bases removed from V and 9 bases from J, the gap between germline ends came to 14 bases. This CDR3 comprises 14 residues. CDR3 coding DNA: TGTGCCAGCAGCGACGTTAGGGGGGGTTCACCCCTCCACTTT. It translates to CASSDVRGGSPLHF.

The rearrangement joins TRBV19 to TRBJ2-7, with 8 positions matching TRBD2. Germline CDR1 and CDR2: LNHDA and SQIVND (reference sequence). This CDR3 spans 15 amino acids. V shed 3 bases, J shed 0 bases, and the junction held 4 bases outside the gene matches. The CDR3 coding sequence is TGTGCCAGTAGTATGGGGAGCGGGAGCTCCTACGAGCAGTACTTC. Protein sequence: CASSMGSGSSYEQYF.

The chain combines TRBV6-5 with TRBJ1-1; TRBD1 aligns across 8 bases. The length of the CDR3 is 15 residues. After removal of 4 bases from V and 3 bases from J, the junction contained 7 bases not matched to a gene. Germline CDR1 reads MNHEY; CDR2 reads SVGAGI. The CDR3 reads CASSFGQGRDTEAFF. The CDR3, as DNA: TGTGCCAGCAGTTTTGGACAGGGACGGGACACTGAAGCTTTCTTT.

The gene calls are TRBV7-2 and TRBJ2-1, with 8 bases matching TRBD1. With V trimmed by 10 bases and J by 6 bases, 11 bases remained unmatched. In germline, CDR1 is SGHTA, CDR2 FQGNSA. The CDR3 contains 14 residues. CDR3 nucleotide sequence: TGTGCCATAGGGGACAGGACAAGAACCAATGAGCAGTTCTTC. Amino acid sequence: CAIGDRTRTNEQFF. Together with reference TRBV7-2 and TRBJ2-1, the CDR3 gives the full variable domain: GAGVSQSPSNKVTEKGKDVELRCDPISGHTALYWYRQSLGQGLEFLIYFQGNSAPDKSGLPSDRFSAERTGGSVSTLTIQRTQQEDSAVYLCAIGDRTRTNEQFFGPGTRLTVL.

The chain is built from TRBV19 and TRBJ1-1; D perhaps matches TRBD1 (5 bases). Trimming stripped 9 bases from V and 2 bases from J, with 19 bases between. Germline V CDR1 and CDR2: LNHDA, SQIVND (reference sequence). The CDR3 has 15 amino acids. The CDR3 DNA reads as TGTGCCAGCGTGAGACCGGGGGGGAGAAACACTGAAGCTTTCTTT. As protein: CASVRPGGRNTEAFF. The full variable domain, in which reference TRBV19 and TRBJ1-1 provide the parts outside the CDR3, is DGGITQSPKYLFRKEGQNVTLSCEQNLNHDAMYWYRQDPGQGLRLIYYSQIVNDFQKGDIAEGYSVSREKKESFPLTVTSAQKNPTAFYLCASVRPGGRNTEAFFGQGTRLTVV.

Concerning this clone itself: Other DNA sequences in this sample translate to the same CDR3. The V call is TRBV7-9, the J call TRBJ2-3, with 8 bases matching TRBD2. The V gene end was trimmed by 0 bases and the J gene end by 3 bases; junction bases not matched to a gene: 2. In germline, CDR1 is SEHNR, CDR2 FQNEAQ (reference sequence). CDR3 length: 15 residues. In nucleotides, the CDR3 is TGTGCCAGCAGCTTAGCGGGCGGGAGGACAGATACGCAGTATTTT. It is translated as CASSLAGGRTDTQYF.

CDR3 region: CASSPGGWQPLYEQYF. As DNA, the CDR3 is TGTGCCAGCAGCCCCGGGGGGTGGCAGCCACTCTACGAGCAGTACTTC. This sequence joins TRBV28 and TRBJ2-7; 7 nucleotides align to TRBD2. There are 16 residues in the CDR3. The V segment lost 6 bases and the J segment 3 bases; nucleotides outside the gene matches: 14. Germline V gene sequence: CDR1 MDHEN, CDR2 SYDVKM.

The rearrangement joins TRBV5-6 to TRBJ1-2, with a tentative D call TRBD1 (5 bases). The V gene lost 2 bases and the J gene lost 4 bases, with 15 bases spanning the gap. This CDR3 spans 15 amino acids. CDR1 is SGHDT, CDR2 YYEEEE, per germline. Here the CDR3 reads CASSLGARDLYGYTF. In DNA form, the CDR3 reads TGTGCCAGCAGCTTAGGGGCCCGGGACCTCTATGGCTACACCTTC.

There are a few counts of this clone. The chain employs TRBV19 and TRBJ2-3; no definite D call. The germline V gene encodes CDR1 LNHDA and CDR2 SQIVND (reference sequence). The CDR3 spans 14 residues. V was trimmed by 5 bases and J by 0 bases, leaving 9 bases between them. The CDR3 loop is CASSLGISTDTQYF. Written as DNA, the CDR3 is TGTGCCAGTAGTCTGGGGATAAGCACAGATACGCAGTATTTT.

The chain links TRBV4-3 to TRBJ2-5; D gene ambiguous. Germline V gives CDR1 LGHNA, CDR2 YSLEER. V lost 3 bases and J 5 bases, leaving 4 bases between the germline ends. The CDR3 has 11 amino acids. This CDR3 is CASSQNETQYF. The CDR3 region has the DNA TGCGCCAGCAGCCAGAACGAGACCCAGTACTTC.

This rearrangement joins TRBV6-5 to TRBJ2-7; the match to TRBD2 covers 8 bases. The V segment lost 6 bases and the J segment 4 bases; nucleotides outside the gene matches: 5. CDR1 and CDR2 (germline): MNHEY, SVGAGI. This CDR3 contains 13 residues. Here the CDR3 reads CASSPAGVYEQYF. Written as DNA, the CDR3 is TGTGCCAGCAGCCCAGCGGGAGTTTACGAGCAGTACTTC.

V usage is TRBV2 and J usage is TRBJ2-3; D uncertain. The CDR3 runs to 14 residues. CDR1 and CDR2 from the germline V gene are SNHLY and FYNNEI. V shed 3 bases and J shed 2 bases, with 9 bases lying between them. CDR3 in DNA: TGTGCCAGCAGTGATCCTGGAAACACAGATACGCAGTATTTT. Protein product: CASSDPGNTDTQYF.

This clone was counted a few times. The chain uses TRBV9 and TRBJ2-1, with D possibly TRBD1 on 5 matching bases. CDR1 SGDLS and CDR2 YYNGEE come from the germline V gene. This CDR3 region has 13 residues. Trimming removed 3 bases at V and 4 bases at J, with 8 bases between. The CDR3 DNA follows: TGTGCCAGCAGCGGCCCAGGGTACAATGAGCAGTTCTTC. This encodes CASSGPGYNEQFF.

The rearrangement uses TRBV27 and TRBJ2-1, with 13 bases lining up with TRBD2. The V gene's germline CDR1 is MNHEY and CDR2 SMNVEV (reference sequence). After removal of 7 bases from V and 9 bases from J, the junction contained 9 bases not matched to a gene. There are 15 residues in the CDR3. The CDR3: CASTPTSGRASEQFF. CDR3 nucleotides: TGTGCCAGCACCCCTACTAGCGGGAGGGCCAGTGAGCAGTTCTTC.